Listed below are T cell receptor beta chains from one sample, sequenced in a study of CD8 T cells in Susac syndrome. MiXCR was run by TCRdb on the immunoSEQ multiplex PCR reads, yielding one entry per CDR3 protein. The data contain about 280,000 distinct CDR3 sequences, approximately 85% of them singletons. The sequenced sample consisted of CD8+ T cells from PBMCs. These receptors all come from a human donor with multiple sclerosis. CDR3s include the opening cysteine and the closing phenylalanine or tryptophan. A D gene is named only where the DNA matches it firmly. Some rows have no size entry. The others give once, few or many, or a class for an expanded clone.

j_call v_call d_call clone_size cdr3_aa cdr3_nt
TRBJ1-4 TRBV9 . . CASSPGGVSDEKLFF TGTGCCAGCAGCCCGGGGGGGGTTTCGGATGAAAAACTGTTTTTT
TRBJ2-7 TRBV3-1 TRBD2 . CASSQEGLAGRYEQYF TGTGCCAGCAGCCAAGAGGGACTAGCGGGCCGCTACGAGCAGTACTTC
TRBJ2-1 TRBV10-3 TRBD2 once CAISGRLAGYNEQFF TGTGCCATCAGTGGCCGACTAGCGGGTTACAATGAGCAGTTCTTC
TRBJ2-1 TRBV20-1 TRBD2 . CSARGVAGVSYNEQFF TGCAGTGCTAGAGGGGTAGCGGGAGTGTCCTACAATGAGCAGTTCTTC
TRBJ2-5 TRBV27 TRBD2 . CASSLSGRGVETQYF TGTGCCAGCAGCCTTAGCGGGAGAGGAGTGGAGACCCAGTACTTC
TRBJ2-1 TRBV14 . . CASSPIASYNEQFF TGTGCCAGCAGCCCAATAGCGTCCTACAATGAGCAGTTCTTC
TRBJ2-7 TRBV12-3/TRBV12-4 TRBD1 few CASSLRDRVKEQYF TGTGCCAGCAGCCTCCGGGACAGGGTAAAGGAGCAGTACTTC
TRBJ2-1 TRBV27 TRBD1 . CASSVGQGHNEQFF TGTGCCAGCAGTGTGGGACAGGGCCACAATGAGCAGTTCTTC
TRBJ2-2 TRBV2 TRBD2 . CASSFVSGRNTGELFF TGTGCCAGCAGTTTTGTAAGCGGGAGGAACACCGGGGAGCTGTTTTTT
TRBJ2-7 TRBV7-8 TRBD1 . CASSYPTGRDYEQYF TGTGCCAGCAGCTACCCGACAGGGAGAGACTACGAGCAGTACTTC
TRBJ2-1 TRBV11-2 . . CASSLTARFAYNEQFF TGTGCCAGCAGCTTAACGGCGCGGTTCGCTTACAATGAGCAGTTCTTC
TRBJ2-1 TRBV27 . . CASSPLTPYLLSNNEQFF TGTGCCAGCAGCCCTCTCACCCCCTATCTCCTCTCAAACAATGAGCAGTTCTTC
TRBJ2-3 TRBV20-1 TRBD2 . CSAKLAGRADTQYF TGCAGTGCAAAACTAGCGGGGAGAGCAGATACGCAGTATTTT
TRBJ2-2 TRBV30 . . CAWRGLHANTGELFF TGTGCCTGGAGGGGACTGCACGCGAACACCGGGGAGCTGTTTTTT
TRBJ2-5 TRBV28 . . CATQDAGTGREETQYF TGTGCCACTCAGGATGCCGGGACGGGGAGAGAGGAGACCCAGTACTTC
TRBJ2-1 TRBV27 TRBD1 . CASSLLDRAVPLEQFF TGTGCCAGCAGTTTATTGGACAGGGCAGTGCCGTTAGAGCAGTTCTTC
TRBJ1-2 TRBV10-3 TRBD1 . CAISESYVQGDGYTF TGTGCCATCAGTGAGTCGTACGTTCAGGGGGATGGCTACACCTTC
TRBJ2-7 TRBV7-9 . few CASSPLYEREQYF TGTGCCAGCAGCCCCCTTTATGAACGGGAGCAGTACTTC
TRBJ2-1 TRBV19 TRBD2 . CASSIDLFGRESYNEQFF TGTGCCAGTAGTATAGATCTATTCGGGCGGGAGTCCTACAATGAGCAGTTCTTC
TRBJ1-5 TRBV7-9 . . CASSLAGEGQPQHF TGTGCCAGCAGCTTAGCTGGGGAGGGTCAGCCCCAGCATTTT
TRBJ1-2 TRBV5-6 TRBD1 . CASSFLLEGARGYTF TGTGCCAGCAGCTTCCTCCTGGAGGGGGCAAGGGGCTACACCTTC
TRBJ2-3 TRBV20-1 . . CSAAFGSGTGNTQYF TGCAGTGCGGCTTTCGGGTCCGGGACTGGAAATACGCAGTATTTT
TRBJ2-3 TRBV25-1 TRBD1 . CASSDRDRGQYF TGTGCCAGCAGCGACCGGGACAGGGGGCAGTATTTT
TRBJ2-4 TRBV9 . . CASSPSKNIQYF TGTGCCAGCAGCCCATCCAAAAACATTCAGTACTTC
TRBJ2-7 TRBV27 TRBD1 few CASSPTGQGCYEQYF TGTGCCAGCAGTCCGACGGGACAGGGGTGTTACGAGCAGTACTTC
TRBJ2-7 TRBV28 . . CASSPGNYEQYF TGTGCCAGCAGTCCAGGGAACTACGAGCAGTACTTC
TRBJ2-5 TRBV29-1 . . CSDGRQYGETQYF TGCAGCGATGGACGACAGTACGGGGAGACCCAGTACTTC
TRBJ2-7 TRBV12-3/TRBV12-4 TRBD2 . CASSSWTSGSYEQYF TGTGCCAGCAGTTCTTGGACTAGCGGCTCCTACGAGCAGTACTTC
TRBJ2-7 TRBV2 . few CAGRLDYEQYF TGTGCCGGGAGACTTGACTACGAGCAGTACTTC
TRBJ1-2 TRBV18 TRBD1 . CASSPSKGADRGHGYTF TGTGCCAGCTCACCTTCAAAGGGGGCGGACAGGGGGCACGGCTACACCTTC
TRBJ2-2 TRBV28 TRBD2 . CATLRGSSGSEQVGELFF TGTGCCACACTCCGAGGGAGTAGCGGGAGCGAACAGGTCGGGGAGCTGTTTTTT
TRBJ1-2 TRBV7-3 . few CASSLTGRSGGYTF TGTGCCAGCAGCTTAACGGGGAGGTCTGGTGGCTACACCTTC
TRBJ2-1 TRBV6-5 . . CASSYGTDHSYNEQFF TGTGCCAGCAGTTACGGGACGGACCATTCCTACAATGAGCAGTTCTTC